The source of this TCR beta chain is a study of molecular identifiers for immune sequencing clone quantification. This clonotype was counted ten times or more. TCRdb passed the PCR reads through MiXCR, listing each CDR3 protein once. The sample includes 85,000 to 90,000 distinct CDR3 sequences, approximately 23% of them seen just once. Per the germline V gene, CDR1 is SGHVS and CDR2 is FQNEAQ. Trimming took 3 bases from V and 6 from J, leaving 7 bases between them. The CDR3 covers 12 residues. Material for sequencing was naive CD8+ T cells from blood, with Jurkat cell RNA spiked in. Described subset: FACS-sorted CD8+CD4-CCR7+CD45RA+ naive T cells. V usage is TRBV7-8 and J usage is TRBJ2-3; D gene unclear. This TCR was sampled from a human donor in good health. Some libraries in this study had Jurkat cell RNA spiked in. In nucleotides, the CDR3 is TGTGCCAGCAGCTTCCTAAGGGATACGCAGTATTTT. Residues: CASSFLRDTQYF.